These T cell receptor beta chains were read from a single sample in a study of T cell responses to AZD1222 COVID-19 vaccine. Repertoires were generated with immunoSEQ multiplex PCR, while TCRdb's copy carries only in-frame clones and drops some. This table holds 150,000 to 200,000 clones, 70% to 90% found once. The specimen was peripheral blood, collected on day 0 of AZD1222 vaccination. The receptor source for this set is an adult in good health. Each CDR3 is given with its conserved first and last residue. The D gene is left open where the match is weak. A row's size may be missing; if present it is once, few, many or a size class.

v_gene,d_gene,j_gene,abundance,CDR3nt,CDR3aa
TRBV6-2/TRBV6-3,NA,TRBJ2-2,NA,TGTGCCAGCAGTCAGGACATCGGGGAGCTGTTTTTT,CASSQDIGELFF
TRBV24-1,TRBD1,TRBJ2-1,once,TGTGCCACCAGTGACAGGGGGAGCTCCTACAATGAGCAGTTCTTC,CATSDRGSSYNEQFF
TRBV27,TRBD1,TRBJ2-1,once,TGTGCCAGCAGTGATAGGGACAGTAAATCCTACAATGAGCAGTTCTTC,CASSDRDSKSYNEQFF
TRBV15,TRBD1,TRBJ2-2,NA,TGTGCCACCAGCAGGTATCAGGGACAGGGTCTGGACACCGGGGAGCTGTTTTTT,CATSRYQGQGLDTGELFF
TRBV28,NA,TRBJ1-2,NA,TGTGCCACCCGAGGGAAACCGGGCTACACCTTC,CATRGKPGYTF
TRBV5-1,NA,TRBJ1-1,NA,TGCGCCAGCAGCGCGGGACCGATGAACACTGAAGCTTTCTTT,CASSAGPMNTEAFF
TRBV19,NA,TRBJ1-5,few,TGTGCCAGTAGTCTGACAGTCACGGATCAGCCCCAGCATTTT,CASSLTVTDQPQHF
TRBV9,TRBD1,TRBJ2-1,NA,TGTGCCAGCAGCGTGACTTCCGGGACAGGGAGTCTGTACAGTGAGCAGTTCTTC,CASSVTSGTGSLYSEQFF
TRBV7-8,TRBD1,TRBJ2-1,NA,TGTGCCAGCAGCTCCCGGGACAGGGGGAACCTACGCAATGAGCAGTTCTTC,CASSSRDRGNLRNEQFF
TRBV13,NA,TRBJ1-5,NA,TGTGCCAGCAGCTTGCGGGGGGCTGGCAATCAGCCCCAGCATTTT,CASSLRGAGNQPQHF
TRBV2,NA,TRBJ1-3,NA,TGTGCCAGCAGTGTCATGACACTAGCTACCGGAAACACCATATATTTT,CASSVMTLATGNTIYF
TRBV7-9,NA,TRBJ2-3,NA,TGTGCCAGCAGCTTAGGGGACTTTTCAGATACGCAGTATTTT,CASSLGDFSDTQYF
TRBV6-4,NA,TRBJ2-6,NA,TGTGCCAGCAGTGACTCGATGGAGGGTAACTCTGGGGCCAACGTCCTGACTTTC,CASSDSMEGNSGANVLTF
TRBV19,NA,TRBJ1-1,NA,TGTGCCACAGAAGATTTGGGAAACACTGAAGCTTTCTTT,CATEDLGNTEAFF
TRBV5-1,TRBD2,TRBJ2-1,NA,TGCGCCAGCAGCTTGGCCGGGGCTAGCGGTGACAATGAGCAGTTCTTC,CASSLAGASGDNEQFF
TRBV6-5,NA,TRBJ1-6,few,TGTGCCAGCAGTTACTCAGGGTTCGATCGTAATTCACCCCTCCACTTT,CASSYSGFDRNSPLHF
TRBV25-1,TRBD1,TRBJ1-6,NA,TGTGCCAGCAGGGGGGGACAGCCCCGTCACTCACCCCTCCACTTT,CASRGGQPRHSPLHF
TRBV5-6,NA,TRBJ1-4,NA,TGTGCCAGCAGCTTTGGCTCGGGGAGGGTTAATGAAAAACTGTTTTTT,CASSFGSGRVNEKLFF
TRBV2,TRBD1,TRBJ1-5,NA,TGTGCCAGCAGGGGTGACAGGGACGGACAGCCCCAGCATTTT,CASRGDRDGQPQHF
TRBV7-8,TRBD1,TRBJ1-1,NA,TGTGCCAGCAGCCATGACAGGGGGATAACTGAAGCTTTCTTT,CASSHDRGITEAFF
TRBV10-3,NA,TRBJ1-5,NA,TGTGCCATCAGTGAGTTACAGGAGAATCAGCCCCAGCATTTT,CAISELQENQPQHF
TRBV9,NA,TRBJ1-2,NA,TGTGCCAGCAACGGAGAGGGTCGGTATGGCTACACCTTC,CASNGEGRYGYTF
TRBV5-4,NA,TRBJ1-1,NA,TGTGCCAGCAGCCCGGGAGGGACAAGGAACACTGAAGCTTTCTTT,CASSPGGTRNTEAFF
TRBV7-3,NA,TRBJ2-2,NA,TGTGCCAGCAGCCCACTGGCGTTTAACACCGGGGAGCTGTTTTTT,CASSPLAFNTGELFF
TRBV5-6,NA,TRBJ2-1,NA,TGTGCCAGCACCACATGGGATGAGCAGTTCTTC,CASTTWDEQFF
TRBV14,NA,TRBJ2-5,NA,TGTGCCAGCAGCCAAAACGAGGGGGAGACCCAGTACTTC,CASSQNEGETQYF
TRBV5-4,NA,TRBJ2-1,NA,TGTGCCAGCAGCCCTCGCTACGGAAACAATGAGCAGTTCTTC,CASSPRYGNNEQFF
TRBV7-9,NA,TRBJ1-5,NA,TGTGCCAGCAGCTTCTTAGGGCAGAATCAGCCCCAGCATTTT,CASSFLGQNQPQHF
TRBV6-1,NA,TRBJ1-2,once,TGTGCCAGCAGTGAAGATAAGCAGGGTCGTTCCTATGGCTACACCTTC,CASSEDKQGRSYGYTF
TRBV7-9,NA,TRBJ1-4,NA,TGTGCCAGCAGCTCCCAAAGGGGAATCGGCGGGTCAACTAATGAAAAACTGTTTTTT,CASSSQRGIGGSTNEKLFF
TRBV6-5,NA,TRBJ2-2,NA,TGTGCCAGCAGGGAGGTTAACACCGGGGAGCTGTTTTTT,CASREVNTGELFF
TRBV27,TRBD2,TRBJ2-3,NA,TGTGCCAGCAGTTCCACTAGCGGGGCCAGCACAGATACGCAGTATTTT,CASSSTSGASTDTQYF
TRBV28,TRBD1,TRBJ1-6,once,TGTGCCAGCAGTCCAGGGGGGAATTCACCCCTCCACTTT,CASSPGGNSPLHF
TRBV6-2/TRBV6-3,NA,TRBJ2-2,NA,TGTGCCAGCAGTGATTCCGGGGAGCTGTTTTTT,CASSDSGELFF
TRBV16,TRBD1,TRBJ1-4,NA,TGTGCCAGCAGCCACGGACAGGGTGGGGAAAAACTGTTTTTT,CASSHGQGGEKLFF
TRBV6-5,TRBD1,TRBJ2-2,NA,TGTGCCAGCAGAGACAGGGCTACCGGGGAGCTGTTTTTT,CASRDRATGELFF
TRBV5-6,NA,TRBJ1-3,NA,TGTGCCAGCAGCTCAGGACGGATCTCTGGAAACACCATATATTTT,CASSSGRISGNTIYF
TRBV6-5,TRBD2,TRBJ2-5,NA,TGTGCCAGCAGTTACTCGACGCGGCGGGGGGAAGAGACCCAGTACTTC,CASSYSTRRGEETQYF
TRBV28,TRBD1,TRBJ1-5,NA,TGTGCCAGCAGTGCATACAGGGGACCGAATCAGCCCCAGCATTTT,CASSAYRGPNQPQHF
TRBV9,TRBD1,TRBJ1-2,NA,TGTGCCAGCAGCGGACACACAGGGGTGGGCTATGGCTACACCTTC,CASSGHTGVGYGYTF
TRBV28,TRBD1,TRBJ2-2,NA,TGTGCCAGCAGGAAGACAGGGTTGGGCGGGGAGCTGTTTTTT,CASRKTGLGGELFF
TRBV10-2,TRBD2,TRBJ2-7,once,TGCGCCAGCGGACTAGTGAGCTACGAGCAGTACTTC,CASGLVSYEQYF
TRBV7-8,TRBD1,TRBJ2-7,NA,TGTGCCAGCAGCAGGGTGATTCTGATGGGGACAGGGGGGTACGAGCAGTACTTC,CASSRVILMGTGGYEQYF
TRBV19,NA,TRBJ1-5,NA,TGTGCCAGTACGCAAGGGGCACTCAATCAGCCCCAGCATTTT,CASTQGALNQPQHF
TRBV7-2,NA,TRBJ1-1,NA,TGTGCCAGCAGCTCAGGATGGAGCGCTGAAGCTTTCTTT,CASSSGWSAEAFF
TRBV4-1,NA,TRBJ1-5,NA,TGCGCCAGCAGCCAAGATCAGGTTCAGCCCCAGCATTTT,CASSQDQVQPQHF
TRBV28,NA,TRBJ1-5,NA,TGTGCCAGCTGGGGGGGGTTAGGGCAGCCCCAGCATTTT,CASWGGLGQPQHF
TRBV6-5,TRBD1,TRBJ1-1,NA,TGTGCCAGCAGTCGGGACAGCCCTACTGACACTGAAGCTTTCTTT,CASSRDSPTDTEAFF
TRBV2,NA,TRBJ2-1,once,TGTGCCAGCAGCTCCGCCCCCAGGGAAGGATGGGTCTTC,CASSSAPREGWVF
TRBV16,NA,TRBJ1-6,NA,TGTGCCAGCAGCCCAGGGGCTGATAATTCACCCCTCCACTTT,CASSPGADNSPLHF
TRBV7-3,TRBD1,TRBJ1-1,NA,TGTGCCAGCAGCCCAGACAGGGTTACTGAAGCTTTCTTT,CASSPDRVTEAFF
TRBV19,NA,TRBJ2-6,NA,TGTGCCAGTAGCCAGACCTCTGGGGCCAACGTCCTGACTTTC,CASSQTSGANVLTF
TRBV28,TRBD1,TRBJ1-1,NA,TGTGCCAGCAGTTTAACAGGGGCGCTGAACACTGAAGCTTTCTTT,CASSLTGALNTEAFF
TRBV6-6,TRBD1,TRBJ1-6,NA,TGTGCCAGCAGTTCCGGACAGGGTTCTTCACCCCTCCACTTT,CASSSGQGSSPLHF